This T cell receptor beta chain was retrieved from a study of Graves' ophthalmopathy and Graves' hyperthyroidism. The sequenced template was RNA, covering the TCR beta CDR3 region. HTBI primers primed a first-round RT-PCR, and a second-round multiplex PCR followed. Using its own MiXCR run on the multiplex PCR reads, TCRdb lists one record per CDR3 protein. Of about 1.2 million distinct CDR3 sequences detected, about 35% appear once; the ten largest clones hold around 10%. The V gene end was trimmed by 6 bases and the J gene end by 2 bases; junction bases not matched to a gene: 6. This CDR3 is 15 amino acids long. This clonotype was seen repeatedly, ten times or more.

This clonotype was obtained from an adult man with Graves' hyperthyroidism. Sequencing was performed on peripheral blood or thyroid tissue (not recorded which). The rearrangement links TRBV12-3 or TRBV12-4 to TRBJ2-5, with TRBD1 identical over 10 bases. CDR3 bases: TGTGCCAGCAGCTGGACAGGGGGGCATCAAGAGACCCAGTACTTC. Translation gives CASSWTGGHQETQYF.